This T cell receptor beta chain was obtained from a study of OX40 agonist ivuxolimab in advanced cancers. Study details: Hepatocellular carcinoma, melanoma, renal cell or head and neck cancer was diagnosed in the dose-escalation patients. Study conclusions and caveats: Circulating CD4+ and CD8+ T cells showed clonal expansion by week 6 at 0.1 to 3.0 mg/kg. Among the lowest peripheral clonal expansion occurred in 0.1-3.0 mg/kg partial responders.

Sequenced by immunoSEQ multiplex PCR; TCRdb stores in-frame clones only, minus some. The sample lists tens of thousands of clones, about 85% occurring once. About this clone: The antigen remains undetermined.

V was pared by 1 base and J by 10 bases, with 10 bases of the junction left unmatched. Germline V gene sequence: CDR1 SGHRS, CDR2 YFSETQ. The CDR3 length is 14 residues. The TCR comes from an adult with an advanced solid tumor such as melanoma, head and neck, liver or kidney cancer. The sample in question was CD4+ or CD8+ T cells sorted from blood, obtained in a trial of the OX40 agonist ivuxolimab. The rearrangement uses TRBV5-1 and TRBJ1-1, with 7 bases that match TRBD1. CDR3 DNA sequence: TGCGCCAGCAGCTTGTCCGGGCCGACAGGGAGAGCTTTCTTT. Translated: CASSLSGPTGRAFF.